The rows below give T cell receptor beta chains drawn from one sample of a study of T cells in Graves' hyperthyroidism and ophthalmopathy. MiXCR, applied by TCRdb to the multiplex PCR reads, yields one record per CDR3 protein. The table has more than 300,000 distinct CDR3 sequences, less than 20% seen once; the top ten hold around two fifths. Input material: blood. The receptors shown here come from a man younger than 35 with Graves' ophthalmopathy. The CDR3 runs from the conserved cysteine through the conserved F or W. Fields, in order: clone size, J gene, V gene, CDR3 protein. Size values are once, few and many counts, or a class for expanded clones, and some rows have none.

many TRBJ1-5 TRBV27 CASRSTPSHQPQHF
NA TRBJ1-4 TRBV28 CASSRPGTGGKLFF
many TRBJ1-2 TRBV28 CATRELANYGYTF
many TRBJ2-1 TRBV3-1 CASSQAFRSYNEQFF
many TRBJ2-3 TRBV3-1 CASSPRDRGDTQYF
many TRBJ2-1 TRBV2 CASVPRAGNNEQFF
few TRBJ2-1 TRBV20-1 CSASGQGIEQFF
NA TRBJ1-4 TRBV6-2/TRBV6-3 CASSGIATGSGEKLFF
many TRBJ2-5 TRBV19 CASSMRGQRRGQYF
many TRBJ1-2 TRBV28 CASSPTLGVARNYGYTF
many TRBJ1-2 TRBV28 CASSFGIFTNGYTF
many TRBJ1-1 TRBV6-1 CASSELLNTEAFF
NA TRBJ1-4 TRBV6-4 CASSDPREHRGTSNGKLFF
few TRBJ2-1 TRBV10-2 CASSEKGGYNEQFF
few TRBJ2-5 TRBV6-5 CASSYRGDATQYF
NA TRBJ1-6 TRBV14 CASSQGWAGGDSPLHF
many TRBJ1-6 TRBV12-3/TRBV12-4 CASSLGQTYNSPLHF
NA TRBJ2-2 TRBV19 CASSKTSGALELFF
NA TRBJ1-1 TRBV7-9 CASSVVPRTVNTEAFF
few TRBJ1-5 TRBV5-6 CANDSLNQPQHF
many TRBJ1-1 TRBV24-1 CATRGLNTEAFF
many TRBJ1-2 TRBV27 CASSGANYGYTF
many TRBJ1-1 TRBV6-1 CASSSRRLDLPTEAFF
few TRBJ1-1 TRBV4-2 CASSQVQWTEAFF
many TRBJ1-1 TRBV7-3 CASRPGSGGDTEAFF
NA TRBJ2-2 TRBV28 CASSLTQNTGELFF
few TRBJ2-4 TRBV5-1 CASSSDRDNIQYF
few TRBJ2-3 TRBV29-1 CSVAGAGGSTDTQYF
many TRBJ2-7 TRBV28 CASSLTGGKYDYEQYF
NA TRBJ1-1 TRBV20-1 CSAFSGRTEAFF
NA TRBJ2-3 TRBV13 CASSLKGLQGSTDTQYF
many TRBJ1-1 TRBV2 CASSAQRNTEAFF
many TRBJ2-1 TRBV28 CASSVSYEQFF
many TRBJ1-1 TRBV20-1 CSAREPAFF
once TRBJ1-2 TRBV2 CASSPSPEGYTF
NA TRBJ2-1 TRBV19 CASSKPSGGRNEQFF
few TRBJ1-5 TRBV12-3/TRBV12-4 CASARGSQPQHF
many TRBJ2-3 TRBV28 CASSSTGTSGGARADTQYF
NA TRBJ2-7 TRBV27 CASSVSGPVGEQYF
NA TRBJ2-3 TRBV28 CATLHGTGRPDTQYF
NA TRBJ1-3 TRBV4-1 CASSSVGGSGNTIYF
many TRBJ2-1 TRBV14 CASSRRWGLAGVDEQFF
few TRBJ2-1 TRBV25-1 CASRDDSGGRDEQFF
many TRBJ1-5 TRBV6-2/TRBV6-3 CASSYSIRGASNQPQHF
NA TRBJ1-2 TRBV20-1 CSASVPRDGGYTF
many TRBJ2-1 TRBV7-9 CASSYLAGGYEQFF
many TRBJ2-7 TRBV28 CASTQGSGGGRDEQYF
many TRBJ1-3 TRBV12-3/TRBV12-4 CASSAMGSSGNTIYF
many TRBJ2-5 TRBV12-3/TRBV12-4 CASSSDRRMETQYF